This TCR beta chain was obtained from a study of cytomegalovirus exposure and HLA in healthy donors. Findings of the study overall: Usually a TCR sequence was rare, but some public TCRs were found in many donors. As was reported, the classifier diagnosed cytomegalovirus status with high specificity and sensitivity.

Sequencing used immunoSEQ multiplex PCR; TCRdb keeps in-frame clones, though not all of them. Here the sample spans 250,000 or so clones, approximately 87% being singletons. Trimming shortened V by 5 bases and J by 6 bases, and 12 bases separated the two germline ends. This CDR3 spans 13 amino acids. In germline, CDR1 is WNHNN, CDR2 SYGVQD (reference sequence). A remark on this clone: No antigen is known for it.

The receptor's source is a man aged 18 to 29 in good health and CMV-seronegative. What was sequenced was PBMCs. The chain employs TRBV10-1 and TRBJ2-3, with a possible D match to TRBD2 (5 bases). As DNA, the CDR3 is TGCGCCAGCAGTCCATCCTCGGGGGATACGCAGTATTTT. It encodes CASSPSSGDTQYF.